There are many counts of the clone carrying this T cell receptor beta chain. What it binds is not known. What was amplified from RNA transcripts were TCR beta CDR3 regions. A first-round RT-PCR of the TCR CDR3 used the HTBI primer set. TCRdb fed the multiplex PCR reads into MiXCR, producing one record per CDR3 protein. The sample has 600,000 to 700,000 distinct CDR3 sequences; over 12% are singletons. This record comes from a study of T cells in Graves' hyperthyroidism and ophthalmopathy. The germline V and J ends were trimmed by 0 bases and 4 bases, with 7 bases remaining between them. This CDR3 is 13 amino acids long. CDR1 and CDR2 from the germline V gene are SGHRS and YFSETQ. Study-wide points: The model made its ophthalmopathy prediction, and onset followed a median around 6.9 months later.

PBMCs stemmed from over 7.5 ml fresh peripheral blood. The chain recombines TRBV5-1 with TRBJ1-1; D unresolved. This clonotype was obtained from a middle-aged woman with Graves' ophthalmopathy. Sequenced sample: blood. The DNA of the CDR3 is TGCGCCAGCAGCTTGGCGATCTCCACTGAAGCTTTCTTT. The encoded protein is CASSLAISTEAFF.